This is a list of T cell receptor beta chains from one sample in a study of shared clonotypes between healthy human individuals. The protocol was immunoSEQ multiplex PCR, while the TCRdb copy is restricted to in-frame clones and leaves out a portion. Of approximately 2.1 million clones in the sample, 80% to 95% are singletons; the top ten hold 0.35% to 0.45%. The sample consisted of naive CD4+ T cells from PBMCs. These receptors came from a man aged 18 to 29 in good health. Some clones in this sample may be carry-over from other donors' samples. Both conserved end residues are part of each CDR3. Fields, in order: clone size, J gene, V gene, D gene, CDR3 DNA, CDR3 protein. A D gene is named only where the DNA matches it firmly. Clone size is not always given. Where it is, it says once, few, many or a class for expanded clones.

>NA|TRBJ2-7|TRBV19|NA
TGTGCCAGTAGTATAAGGCGGCAGGTCGTCCACGAGCAGTACTTC
CASSIRRQVVHEQYF
>NA|TRBJ2-3|TRBV28|NA
TGTGCCAGCAGTTCAGCCGGGCAGGCGACTAGCACAGATACGCAGTATTTT
CASSSAGQATSTDTQYF
>NA|TRBJ2-7|TRBV2|NA
TGTGCCAGCATGGCCGGAGGAGACTACGAGCAGTACTTC
CASMAGGDYEQYF
>NA|TRBJ2-1|TRBV7-2|TRBD1
TGTGCCAGCAGCGCGAGACAGGGGGCGCGGGATGAGCAGTTCTTC
CASSARQGARDEQFF
>NA|TRBJ1-3|TRBV11-2|TRBD1
TGTGCCAGCAGCTCCGGGACAGTCCAAGGAAACACCATATATTTT
CASSSGTVQGNTIYF
>NA|TRBJ2-7|TRBV11-2|NA
TGTGCCAGCAGCTTAGATTGGAGCTCTTTATACGAGCAGTACTTC
CASSLDWSSLYEQYF
>NA|TRBJ1-5|TRBV9|NA
TGTGCCAGCAGCCCAGGGGTTCGGAATCAGCCCCAGCATTTT
CASSPGVRNQPQHF
>NA|TRBJ1-1|TRBV9|NA
TGTGCCAGCAGCGTGCGGCCCGGTATGGAAGCTTTCTTT
CASSVRPGMEAFF
>NA|TRBJ1-1|TRBV19|NA
TGTGCCAGTAGCACTTCCGCGGAATCTGAAGCTTTCTTT
CASSTSAESEAFF
>NA|TRBJ2-5|TRBV27|TRBD2
TGTGCCAGCAGTTTTTTCGGTTCCCAGGCGGGAGGGCTTGAGACCCAGTACTTC
CASSFFGSQAGGLETQYF
>NA|TRBJ1-4|TRBV28|NA
TGTGCCAGCACCCTGATCCAGGGGCGGGAAAAACTGTTTTTT
CASTLIQGREKLFF
>NA|TRBJ1-3|TRBV6-1|NA
TGTGCCAGCGGGTCGAGCTCTGGAAACACCATATATTTT
CASGSSSGNTIYF
>NA|TRBJ2-2|TRBV5-1|NA
TGCGCCAGCAGCAAGGGGGGTGTCTTAAGCCGAGCGAACACCGGGGAGCTGTTTTTT
CASSKGGVLSRANTGELFF
>once|TRBJ1-2|TRBV6-6|NA
TGTGCCAGCAGTCCCGACGCAGATGGCTACACCTTC
CASSPDADGYTF
>NA|TRBJ2-1|TRBV18|NA
TGTGCCAGCTCACCAAGTCGGGTAGGAACGAATGAGCAGTTCTTC
CASSPSRVGTNEQFF
>NA|TRBJ2-2|TRBV18|NA
TGTGCCAGCTCACCAGTATCGGGTGTGGGGGACACCGGGGAGCTGTTTTTT
CASSPVSGVGDTGELFF
>NA|TRBJ2-7|TRBV10-3|NA
TGTGCCATCAGTCGGACATCCACAGCCTACGAGCAGTACTTC
CAISRTSTAYEQYF
>NA|TRBJ2-4|TRBV5-1|NA
TGCGCCAGCAGCTTGGGGGGGAACATTCAGTACTTC
CASSLGGNIQYF
>NA|TRBJ1-1|TRBV6-5|TRBD1
TGTGCCAGCAGTTACCTCTCACAGGGGCTGAACACTGAAGCTTTCTTT
CASSYLSQGLNTEAFF
>NA|TRBJ2-5|TRBV5-1|TRBD1
TGCGCCAGCAGCTTGGGCCTTCAGGGGGCAAGGGAGACCCAGTACTTC
CASSLGLQGARETQYF
>NA|TRBJ2-1|TRBV19|NA
TGTGCCAGTAGCGTGGCACGGAGCGCCAGCTCCTACAATGAGCAGTTCTTC
CASSVARSASSYNEQFF
>NA|TRBJ1-2|TRBV6-1|NA
TGTGCCAGCCAACAGCCGCTCTCTAACTATGGCTACACCTTC
CASQQPLSNYGYTF
>NA|TRBJ2-2|TRBV7-2|TRBD2
TGTGCCAGCAGCTTACGACTAGCAGACACCGGGGAGCTGTTTTTT
CASSLRLADTGELFF
>NA|TRBJ2-1|TRBV20-1|TRBD2
TGCAGTGCTGCCGGGACTAGCGGGACGGTCTTC
CSAAGTSGTVF